This entry concerns a single TCR beta chain. Its cognate antigen is unknown. The junction had 8 bases not matched to a gene; V was cut back by 3 bases and J by 4 bases. This CDR3 comprises 15 residues. Per germline, CDR1 MDHEN and CDR2 SYDVKM. The source of the sample is a study of human T cells and chemical hapten exposure. Study background: Sensitizing treatment utilized 2% DPC over a roughly 2 cm by roughly 2 cm portion of upper inner arm skin. Patients having alopecia areata, totalis or universalis were mostly female.

TCRdb processed the RACE reads anew with MiXCR; each CDR3 protein has one entry. The data contain 100,000 to 150,000 distinct CDR3 sequences, 11% of them singletons. Whole-study results and caveats: While controls formed fewer of them, expanded TCRs formed significantly more large CDR3 similarity clusters.

Noted time point: patch test 3, about 24 weeks after DPC sensitization. The treatment denotes: therapeutic diphenylcyclopropenone sensitization with weekly scalp DPC. Blood draws came before every patch-test application. The source material was whole blood, sampled in connection with sensitization to the hapten diphenylcyclopropenone (DPC). The TCR was taken from a woman in her fifties or sixties with alopecia areata. Some clones in this sample may be carry-over from other donors' samples. The J gene is TRBJ1-2, the V gene TRBV28; TRBD1 matches 7 bases. The CDR3 loop reads CASSLGGGEPYGYTF. The CDR3 DNA reads as TGTGCCAGCAGTTTGGGAGGGGGCGAGCCCTATGGCTACACCTTC.